The rows below give T cell receptor delta chains drawn from one sample of a study of gamma-delta T cells after stem cell transplantation. TCRdb re-called the RT-PCR reads through CATT. The sample includes some 820 delta-chain clones, more than 15% seen only once; the top ten take roughly 63%. The sample taken for sequencing was gamma-delta T cells. All receptors derive from a human donor. It is not recorded whose cells these are; they may come from a transplant donor. Each CDR3 is given with its conserved first and last residue. A D gene is named only where the DNA matches it firmly. Part of the rows lack a size; the others show once, few, many or a class for expanded clones.

. TRDJ3 TRDV2 18 . TGTGCCTGCGACATCTCACTCTCCGGCTCCTGGGACACCCGACAGATGTTTTTC CACDISLSGSWDTRQMFF
TRDD3 TRDJ1 TRDV2 13 medium-sized TGTGCCTGCTTGGGGATACGCACCGATAAACTCATCTTT CACLGIRTDKLIF
. TRDJ3 TRDV2 18 few TGTGCCTGTGACACCGGTCGGGCGCACTCCTGGGACACCCGACAGATGTTTTTC CACDTGRAHSWDTRQMFF
TRDD3 TRDJ1 TRDV2 14 few TGTGCCTGTGACGGGCTACTGGGGGATACGAGGCTCATCTTT CACDGLLGDTRLIF
. TRDJ3 TRDV2 17 large TGTGCCTGTGACACTACTGGGATTTCCTGGGACACCCGACAGATGTTTTTC CACDTTGISWDTRQMFF
TRDD3 TRDJ1 TRDV2 16 large TGTGCCTGTGACACCGTAGGGGATAGTATGGGCGATAAACTCATCTTT CACDTVGDSMGDKLIF
. TRDJ1 TRAV29/DV5 18 . TGTGCAGCAAGCGGACAACCCCAGTTCGCCCCGGCCACCGATAAACTCATCTTT CAASGQPQFAPATDKLIF
TRDD3 TRDJ1 TRDV2 15 . TGTGCCTGTGACAATCTGGGGGATACTGGCGATAAACTCATCTTT CACDNLGDTGDKLIF
. TRDJ1 TRDV1 13 . TGTGCTCTTGGGGACCTAGATCACGATAAACTCATCTTT CALGDLDHDKLIF
TRDD3 TRDJ1 TRDV2 20 medium-sized TGTGCCTGTGACCCGGTTTTGGGGGATACGGGGTCTAAGTACACCGATAAACTCATCTTT CACDPVLGDTGSKYTDKLIF
. TRDJ1 TRDV2 20 few TGTGCCTGTGACTCCATACTCTCTACTACTGGGAATCCGTACACCGATAAACTCATCTTT CACDSILSTTGNPYTDKLIF
TRDD3 TRDJ3 TRDV2 18 . TGTGCCTGTGACTTTACTGGGGGATACGACTGGGACACCCGACAGATGTTTTTC CACDFTGGYDWDTRQMFF
. TRDJ1 TRDV2 16 few TGTGCCTGTGACACCGTGGCCGGGGGGGACACCGATAAACTCATCTTT CACDTVAGGDTDKLIF
. TRDJ1 TRDV2 15 large TGTGCCTGTGATGGAATGGCCCCGAGCATCGATAAACTCATCTTT CACDGMAPSIDKLIF
. TRDJ1 TRDV1 20 . TGTGCTCTTGGGGAAACCGCTACGCCGTACTTAATGGAGGGCACCGATAAACTCACCTTT CALGETATPYLMEGTDKLTF
TRDD3 TRDJ1 TRDV2 18 few TGTGCCTGTGACACCGTTCTGGGGGATACGTCCTACACCGATAAACTCATCTTT CACDTVLGDTSYTDKLIF
TRDD3 TRDJ3 TRDV2 19 few TGTGCCTGTGACAACCTTACTGGGGGGCGCTCCTGGGACACCCGACAGATGTTTTTC CACDNLTGGRSWDTRQMFF
TRDD3 TRDJ1 TRDV2 18 few TGTGCCTGTGACACCGTCACTGGGGGGTACTTGATTCCCAATAAACTCATCTTT CACDTVTGGYLIPNKLIF
TRDD3 TRDJ3 TRDV2 19 few TGCGCCTGTGACACCCTGGGGGACAAGAGCTCCTGGGACACCCGACAGATGTTTTTC CACDTLGDKSSWDTRQMFF
TRDD3 TRDJ1 TRDV2 23 few TGTGCCTGTGACTCCATAAAAAACATTCCCGAACCTGTGGGGGATGGAGACACCGATAAACTCATCTTT CACDSIKNIPEPVGDGDTDKLIF
TRDD3 TRDJ1 TRDV2 17 . TGTGCCTGTGACTTGGTGGGGGATACCCGAAACACCGATAAACTCATCTTT CACDLVGDTRNTDKLIF
TRDD3 TRDJ1 TRDV2 15 few TGTGCCTGTCAGATACTGGGGGAACTGGATCGAGGACTCATCTTT CACQILGELDRGLIF
TRDD3 TRDJ1 TRAV29/DV5 25 . TGTGCAGCAACCCACTGGCCTCGTCCCTTAACATCCGCCTTCTACTGGGGGATAAGACAAGATAAACTCATCTTT CAATHWPRPLTSAFYWGIRQDKLIF
TRDD3 TRDJ1 TRDV2 15 hyperexpanded TGTGCCTGTGACACCGTACTGGGGAAAGGGGATAAACTCATCTTT CACDTVLGKGDKLIF
TRDD3 TRDJ1 TRDV2 17 few TGTGCCTGTGACACCGTCCGATCTGGGGGACTTCTTGATAAACTCATCTTT CACDTVRSGGLLDKLIF
TRDD3 TRDJ1 TRDV2 18 . TGTGCCTGTGACACCATTACTGGGGATCCAGGTGACACCGATAAACTCATCTTT CACDTITGDPGDTDKLIF
. TRDJ1 TRDV2 16 large TGTGCCTGTGACGGGTTGGGATTGGCGAGCACCGATAAACTCATCTTT CACDGLGLASTDKLIF
. TRDJ1 TRDV2 16 . TGTGCCTGTGACGAAGTTACTGGGTCCCCAGGGAGCGGACTCATCTTT CACDEVTGSPGSGLIF
TRDD3 TRDJ1 TRDV2 19 . TGTGCCTGTGACAACTTAAATACTGGGGGATACTCGGACACCGATAAACTCATCTTT CACDNLNTGGYSDTDKLIF
. TRDJ1 TRDV2 14 hyperexpanded TGTGCCTGTGACACCGTGTCGGGGGAGAGGGAACTCATCTTT CACDTVSGERELIF
. TRDJ1 TRDV1 23 . TGTGCTCTTGGGGAAAGAAGGTTAGACGGCATTCCTACGAGGGGATGGTACACCGATAAACTCATCTTT CALGERRLDGIPTRGWYTDKLIF
. TRDJ1 TRDV3 13 . TGTGCCCTCTCCTACGACCTGGGGGATAAACTCATCTTT CALSYDLGDKLIF